Below, 21 T cell receptor beta chains from the same sample are listed, as sequenced in a study of CD8 T cells in Susac syndrome. A quantity of about 0.5 to 1 ug RNA underwent reverse transcription using random hexamers. TCRdb reanalysed the immunoSEQ multiplex PCR reads using MiXCR and keeps one entry per CDR3 protein. The profile shows approximately 190,000 distinct CDR3 sequences, roughly 91% of them singletons. The sample consisted of CD4+ T cells from PBMCs. Receptors originate from a human donor with Susac syndrome.

This chain connects TRBV7-2 to TRBJ2-5; D is possibly TRBD1 (6 bases). Germline V gives CDR1 SGHTA, CDR2 FQGNSA. The CDR3 consists of 15 residues. Trimming took 5 bases from V and 4 from J, leaving 17 bases between them. In DNA form, the CDR3 reads TGTGCCAGCAGCGACCCTCGTGGGGGCGGAGAGACCCAGTACTTC. Translating gives CASSDPRGGGETQYF.

This sequence joins TRBV7-2 and TRBJ2-7, with D unclear. Germline-derived CDR1 and CDR2 are SGHTA and FQGNSA. V shed 2 bases and J shed 5 bases, with 16 bases lying between them. There are 15 residues in the CDR3. The CDR3 DNA follows: TGTGCCAGCAGCTTAAGACGCCACCCTTGGGACGAGCAGTACTTC. It encodes CASSLRRHPWDEQYF.

The chain recombines TRBV30 with TRBJ1-5, with D possibly TRBD1 on 6 matching bases. The CDR3 length is 15 residues. Germline assignment: CDR1 GTSNPN and CDR2 SVGIG (reference sequence). V gave up 2 bases and J gave up 3 bases, with 14 bases separating them. The CDR3 coding sequence is TGTGCCTGGAGTCCCCTGTCAGGGGTCAATCAGCCCCAGCATTTT. Encoded protein: CAWSPLSGVNQPQHF.

V is TRBV5-1 and J is TRBJ2-1; 8 bases agree with TRBD1. In germline, CDR1 is SGHRS, CDR2 YFSETQ. Germline trimming cut 4 bases from V and 9 bases from J; bases unmatched to any gene: 12. The CDR3 runs to 15 residues. Here the CDR3 reads CASSQGTGQIGEQFF. In DNA, the CDR3 is TGCGCCAGCAGCCAGGGGACAGGTCAAATAGGTGAGCAGTTCTTC.

V gene TRBV2 combines with J gene TRBJ1-5; 8 bases align to TRBD1. After removal of 6 bases from V and 3 bases from J, the junction contained 7 bases not matched to a gene. CDR3 size: 15 residues. CDR1 and CDR2 (germline): SNHLY, FYNNEI. CDR3 bases: TGTGCCAGCAGGGCCCGGACAGGGACCAATCAGCCCCAGCATTTT. Its translation: CASRARTGTNQPQHF.

This chain connects TRBV7-3 to TRBJ2-4; unclear D gene. Germline V gene lookup returns CDR1 SGHTA and CDR2 FQGTGA. The CDR3 spans 12 residues. V was trimmed by 2 bases and J by 11 bases, leaving 10 bases between them. CDR3 in DNA: TGTGCCAGCAGCTTAGACGGAAAGGTTCAGTACTTC. The encoded protein is CASSLDGKVQYF.

This clonotype appeared a few times. CDR3 in DNA: TGTGCCAGCAGTTTAGATCGGGGGAGCTACAATGAGCAGTTCTTC. Its protein is CASSLDRGSYNEQFF. The rearrangement joins TRBV12-3 or TRBV12-4 to TRBJ2-1; D perhaps matches TRBD2 (6 bases). V was shortened by 1 base and J by 3 bases, with 10 bases between the two germline ends. The length of the CDR3 is 15 residues.

J is TRBJ2-2 and V is TRBV5-4, with D perhaps matching TRBD2 (6 bases). This CDR3 comprises 14 residues. The V and J ends lost 4 bases and 7 bases respectively, with 14 bases between them. CDR1 is SGHNT, CDR2 YYREEE, per germline (reference sequence). The CDR3 DNA reads TGTGCCAGCAGCCCCCAGCGGGTCGGCGGGGAGCTGTTTTTT. Translated, it gives CASSPQRVGGELFF.

The chain links TRBV18 to TRBJ2-1; D may correspond to TRBD1 or TRBD2 (5 bases each). This CDR3 is built from 15 residues. Germline loops: CDR1 KGHSH, CDR2 LQKENI. The ends were cut back, 3 bases at V and 2 bases at J, with 11 bases in the middle. The CDR3 coding sequence is TGTGCCAGCTCACCTCAGGGAGCCACCTACAATGAGCAGTTCTTC. Residues: CASSPQGATYNEQFF.

The chain carries TRBV5-1 and TRBJ1-2; D remains ambiguous. The CDR3 spans 15 residues. The germline CDR1 and CDR2 sequences are SGHRS and YFSETQ. V lost 4 bases, J lost 7 bases, and 20 bases lay in between. The CDR3 loop is CASSPWANPEFGYTF. For the CDR3, the DNA is TGCGCCAGCAGCCCGTGGGCCAACCCGGAGTTTGGCTACACCTTC.

The rearrangement links TRBV7-8 to TRBJ2-2; D is unresolved. Looked up from germline, CDR1 is SGHVS and CDR2 is FQNEAQ. Trimming cost V 2 bases and J 0 bases, with 7 bases left between them. The CDR3 loop spans 15 amino acids. Written as DNA, the CDR3 is TGTGCCAGCAGCTTAATAGACGCGAACACCGGGGAGCTGTTTTTT. Its protein product is CASSLIDANTGELFF.

The chain links TRBV12-3 or TRBV12-4 to TRBJ1-6; 9 bases are shared with TRBD1. V shed 6 bases, J shed 7 bases, and the junction held 7 bases outside the gene matches. This CDR3 is 15 amino acids long. The CDR3 region has the DNA TGTGCCAGCAGGCGTCCGGGACAGGGAAATTCACCCCTCCACTTT. It is translated as CASRRPGQGNSPLHF.

The V call is TRBV5-1, the J call TRBJ1-5, with D possibly being TRBD1 (6 bases). The CDR3 has 13 residues. Germline assignment: CDR1 SGHRS and CDR2 YFSETQ. V gave up 2 bases and J gave up 8 bases, with 11 bases separating them. The CDR3 sequence: CASSFGGTEPQHF. The CDR3 DNA is TGCGCCAGCAGCTTCGGGGGCACAGAGCCCCAGCATTTT.

The CDR3 DNA sequence: TGTGCCAGCATTAGACCCGGCGGGGGGGAGCTGTTTTTT. Translating gives CASIRPGGGELFF. This chain links TRBV6-5 with TRBJ2-2; D is perhaps TRBD2 (5 bases). Germline CDR1 and CDR2: MNHEY and SVGAGI. Trimming removed 7 bases at V and 8 bases at J, with 14 bases between. There are 13 residues in the CDR3.

V is TRBV5-1 and J is TRBJ1-1; no definite D call. The CDR3 consists of 14 residues. V shed 0 bases and J shed 5 bases, with 11 bases lying between them. Germline values: CDR1 SGHRS, CDR2 YFSETQ. The CDR3 DNA is TGCGCCAGCAGCTTGGCTTCCGGGAGGACTGAAGCTTTCTTT. Translating gives CASSLASGRTEAFF.

The V call is TRBV5-4, the J call TRBJ2-7; a weak D match, TRBD1 (6 bases). Germline V gives CDR1 SGHNT, CDR2 YYREEE (reference sequence). The ends were cut back, 3 bases at V and 2 bases at J, with 12 bases in the middle. This CDR3 spans 14 amino acids. CDR3 in DNA: TGTGCCAGCAGCTCGACGACAGGTACCTACGAGCAGTACTTC. As protein: CASSSTTGTYEQYF.

The rearrangement links TRBV28 to TRBJ1-5; D is unclear. The CDR3 consists of 14 residues. Germline V gene lookup returns CDR1 MDHEN and CDR2 SYDVKM. The V and J ends lost 3 bases and 2 bases respectively, with 8 bases between them. The CDR3 reads CASSFSDGNQPQHF. The CDR3 coding sequence is TGTGCCAGCAGTTTCTCGGACGGCAATCAGCCCCAGCATTTT.

The CDR3 bases are TGTGCCAGCAGCTTAGCCAGACTGGGAAACTATGGCTACACCTTC. Protein sequence: CASSLARLGNYGYTF. This chain connects TRBV7-9 to TRBJ1-2, with D hard to call. The length of the CDR3 is 15 residues. Germline CDR1 reads SEHNR; CDR2 reads FQNEAQ (reference sequence). V gave up 0 bases and J gave up 2 bases, with 10 bases separating them.

The CDR3 reads CASSLATRQGSSYEQYF. As DNA, the CDR3 is TGTGCCAGCAGCTTAGCGACGCGGCAGGGGAGCTCCTACGAGCAGTACTTC. The rearrangement joins TRBV7-8 to TRBJ2-7; D perhaps matches TRBD1 (6 bases). This CDR3 contains 17 residues. The V end was cut by 0 bases, the J end by 0 bases, with 15 bases between. Germline V gene lookup returns CDR1 SGHVS and CDR2 FQNEAQ. Based on the CDR3 plus reference TRBV7-8 and TRBJ2-7, the full variable domain is GAGVSQSPRYKVAKRGQDVALRCDPISGHVSLFWYQQALGQGPEFLTYFQNEAQLDKSGLPSDRFFAERPEGSVSTLKIQRTQQEDSAVYLCASSLATRQGSSYEQYFGPGTRLTVT.

This chain connects TRBV30 to TRBJ1-4, with a tentative D call TRBD1 (5 bases). Germline CDR1 and CDR2: GTSNPN and SVGIG (reference sequence). The CDR3 spans 17 residues. With 4 bases removed from V and 4 bases from J, the gap between germline ends came to 22 bases. CDR3: CAWTESPGRMNNEKLFF. CDR3 nucleotide sequence: TGTGCCTGGACCGAAAGCCCAGGGAGGATGAATAATGAAAAACTGTTTTTT.

This chain connects TRBV6-1 to TRBJ2-1; weak D call: TRBD1 (5 bases). The CDR3 is made up of 13 amino acids. Germline-derived CDR1 and CDR2 are MNHNS and SASEGT. Trimming removed 6 bases from V and 4 bases from J, with 10 bases in between. The CDR3 loop is CASRQVLYNEQFF. The CDR3 DNA is TGTGCCAGCAGACAGGTATTATACAATGAGCAGTTCTTC.